This TCR beta chain is from a study of OX40 agonist ivuxolimab in advanced cancers. Looking at the study overall: The patients' treatment was ivuxolimab, an agonistic anti-OX40 (CD134) antibody.

In this sample, this clone turned up once. Trimming took 1 base from V and 0 from J, leaving 10 bases between them. The CDR3 contains 16 residues. The germline V gene encodes CDR1 SGHTA and CDR2 FQGNSA. Profiling relied on immunoSEQ multiplex PCR, and the TCRdb table lists in-frame clones only, not all of them. The data contain some 5,100 clones, approximately 59% of them singletons. This chain joins TRBV7-2 and TRBJ2-1; D unresolved. Sequenced material: CD4+ or CD8+ T cells sorted from blood, taken in a trial of the OX40 agonist ivuxolimab. This receptor was taken from an adult with an advanced solid tumor such as melanoma, head and neck, liver or kidney cancer. The CDR3 sequence: CASSLEGYSSYNEQFF. In DNA, the CDR3 is TGTGCCAGCAGCTTAGAGGGTTATAGCTCCTACAATGAGCAGTTCTTC. The full variable domain, with the rest looked up from reference TRBV7-2 and TRBJ2-1, is GAGVSQSPSNKVTEKGKDVELRCDPISGHTALYWYRQSLGQGLEFLIYFQGNSAPDKSGLPSDRFSAERTGGSVSTLTIQRTQQEDSAVYLCASSLEGYSSYNEQFFGPGTRLTVL.